The sequence of this T cell receptor beta chain was determined in a study of blood T cell repertoires in COVID-19. Profiling relied on immunoSEQ multiplex PCR, and the TCRdb table lists in-frame clones only, not all of them. The data contain 68,000 or so clones, about 82% of them seen just once; the ten biggest clones take up under 50%. The CDR3 runs to 15 residues. The trim removed 4 bases at V and 14 bases at J, leaving 13 bases unmatched. CDR1 and CDR2 (germline): SGHRS, YFSETQ. This TCR was sampled from a human donor in a cohort sampled during active COVID-19. The sequenced material came from peripheral blood. This sequence joins TRBV5-1 and TRBJ1-4, with 11 bases aligning to TRBD1. This CDR3 reads CASSPGQGDSRILFF. The CDR3 bases are TGCGCCAGCAGCCCGGGACAGGGGGATTCTAGGATTCTGTTTTTT.